Below, 10 T cell receptor beta chains from the same sample are listed, as sequenced in a study of blood T cell repertoires in COVID-19. Sequencing was performed with immunoSEQ multiplex PCR; in TCRdb, only in-frame clones are kept and a portion is missing. The data show about 230,000 clones, approximately 90% seen once. Source material: PBMCs or T cells enriched from blood (not recorded which). The source of these receptors is a man aged 25 to 45 who had recovered from COVID-19.

The count of this clone is one. The rearrangement links TRBV27 to TRBJ1-4; weak D call: TRBD1 (6 bases). Germline-derived CDR1 and CDR2 are MNHEY and SMNVEV (reference sequence). There are 22 residues in the CDR3. V dropped 4 bases and J dropped 0 bases, with 30 bases sitting between them. The CDR3 DNA is TGTGCCAGCAGTTCTGGACAGCTCGTTAAGGGCCTTCTTATGGCAACTAATGAAAAACTGTTTTTT. This encodes CASSSGQLVKGLLMATNEKLFF.

The chain has TRBV28 and TRBJ2-5; TRBD1 agrees at 8 bases. Germline V gene data show CDR1 as MDHEN and CDR2 as SYDVKM. The CDR3 is 18 residues long. The V and J ends lost 3 bases and 6 bases, in that order; junction bases with no gene match: 18. The CDR3 reads CASSFEGRTGNLKKTQYF. In DNA, the CDR3 is TGTGCCAGCAGTTTTGAGGGCAGGACAGGGAATCTCAAAAAGACCCAGTACTTC.

The chain is built from TRBV7-2 and TRBJ1-1; tentative D call: TRBD1 (5 bases). Germline loops: CDR1 SGHTA, CDR2 FQGNSA. This CDR3 region has 14 residues. Between the trimmed V and J ends, which lost 5 bases and 5 bases, there was a span of 15 bases. CDR3 in amino acids: CASSEAAGRTEAFF. The CDR3 DNA sequence: TGTGCCAGCAGCGAAGCCGCAGGGAGGACTGAAGCTTTCTTT.

A note on this clone: The junction differs from germline at one of its ends, possibly a read error. The chain employs TRBV4-1 and TRBJ2-3, with 14 bases that match TRBD2. The CDR3 spans 21 residues. Germline lookup yields CDR1 MGHRA and CDR2 YSYEKL. Here the CDR3 reads CARSRARGARTSGGISDTQYF. The CDR3 DNA sequence: TGCGCCCGCAGCCGGGCCCGGGGGGCCAGGACTAGCGGGGGGATATCGGATACGCAGTATTTT.

The chain carries TRBV21-1 and TRBJ1-2; the table's D gene call, TRBD1, was not cross checked with the DNA. TRBV21-1 is shown as a pseudogene. This CDR3 has 18 residues. The CDR3 protein is CASSIRDRYLPGTYGYTF. In nucleotides, the CDR3 is TGTGCCAGCAGCATCCGGGACAGATACCTCCCGGGGACCTATGGCTACACCTTC.

The gene calls are TRBV7-2 and TRBJ2-1; D perhaps matches TRBD1 (5 bases). This CDR3 has 15 amino acids. Trimming took off 8 bases at V and 13 bases at J, with 27 bases between the two ends. CDR1 is SGHTA and CDR2 is FQGNSA in the germline V gene. The CDR3 spells CASSPIGATLASQFF. CDR3 in DNA: TGTGCCAGCTCCCCCATAGGGGCCACTTTGGCAAGTCAGTTCTTC.

This clone was found once. V usage is TRBV19 and J usage is TRBJ1-1, with TRBD1 matching over 7 bases. After removal of 6 bases from V and 4 bases from J, the junction contained 8 bases not matched to a gene. The CDR3 sequence is 14 residues long. The V gene's germline CDR1 is LNHDA and CDR2 SQIVND (reference sequence). CDR3 nucleotide sequence: TGTGCCAGTAGCAAAAACAGGGGTGGCACTGAAGCTTTCTTT. Translated: CASSKNRGGTEAFF.

V gene TRBV4-3 combines with J gene TRBJ2-7, with D possibly matching TRBD2 (5 bases). The CDR3 runs to 16 residues. V was shortened by 1 base and J by 4 bases, with 17 bases between the two germline ends. CDR1 LGHNA and CDR2 YSLEER come from the germline V gene. CDR3 nucleotides: TGCGCCAGCAGCCAAGGGCCGGTAGGAGGTAGTTACGAGCAGTACTTC. This codes for CASSQGPVGGSYEQYF.

The sample holds one count of this clone. The V gene is TRBV28, the J gene TRBJ2-7; tentative D call: TRBD2 (6 bases). This CDR3 comprises 14 residues. Germline V gene data show CDR1 as MDHEN and CDR2 as SYDVKM. Deletions cut 2 bases from V and 7 bases from J, with 15 bases between. This CDR3 is CASSLGGAVGEQYF. The CDR3 DNA reads as TGTGCCAGCAGTTTAGGAGGGGCGGTTGGAGAGCAGTACTTC.

This clone was seen only once. The V call is TRBV21-1, the J call TRBJ1-4; the table's D call TRBD1 went unverified against the DNA. TRBV21-1 is annotated as a pseudogene. The CDR3 is 13 residues long. This chain's CDR3 is CASREDQGEKLFF. The CDR3 nucleotides read TGTGCCAGCAGGGAAGATCAGGGGGAAAAACTGTTTTTT.